The rows below give T cell receptor beta chains drawn from one sample of a study of OX40 agonist ivuxolimab in advanced cancers. The data were produced by immunoSEQ multiplex PCR, yet TCRdb's version contains in-frame clones alone and is incomplete. This repertoire shows roughly 81,000 clones, roughly 85% found once; its top ten account for approximately 5.5%. The source was CD4+ or CD8+ T cells sorted from blood, collected in a trial of the OX40 agonist ivuxolimab. The receptors shown here come from an adult with an advanced solid tumor such as melanoma, head and neck, liver or kidney cancer. Both conserved end residues are part of each CDR3. The D gene is left open where the match is weak. Clone size is stated in some rows and not others, as once, few, many or a class when expanded.

clone_size d_call j_call v_call cdr3_nt cdr3_aa
NA NA TRBJ1-3 TRBV7-2 TGTGCCAGCAGTTCAACAGAATTTGGAAACACCATATATTTT CASSSTEFGNTIYF
NA NA TRBJ1-1 TRBV5-1 TGCGCTAGCAGCTTGGCCGGTGGTGAAGCTTTCTTT CASSLAGGEAFF
NA NA TRBJ2-5 TRBV7-9 TGTGCCAGCAGCTTAGTCCTCAACGCGGAGACCCAGTACTTC CASSLVLNAETQYF
NA NA TRBJ2-2 TRBV30 TGTGCCTGGAGTGTACGGGCGGGCGCGAACACCGGGGAGCTGTTTTTT CAWSVRAGANTGELFF
NA NA TRBJ2-7 TRBV10-3 TGTGCCATCAAGCCAGGTCCCTACGAGCAGTACTTC CAIKPGPYEQYF
once NA TRBJ2-2 TRBV19 TGTGCCAGTAGGGGTCCGAACACCGGGGAGCTGTTTTTT CASRGPNTGELFF
NA NA TRBJ1-1 TRBV19 TGTGCCAGTACTCTCCCGGGCGTGGGGACTGAAGCTTTCTTT CASTLPGVGTEAFF
NA TRBD2 TRBJ2-1 TRBV10-3 TGTGCCATCAGCCGACTAGCGGGGGGTCTGGAGCAGTTCTTC CAISRLAGGLEQFF
NA TRBD1 TRBJ1-2 TRBV7-9 TGTGCCAGCAGCTTGGGACAGGGTCTCGATGGCTACACCTTC CASSLGQGLDGYTF
NA NA TRBJ1-1 TRBV29-1 TGCAGCTTCTTCCCGGGGGTCACTGAAGCTTTCTTT CSFFPGVTEAFF
once NA TRBJ2-1 TRBV18 TGTGCCAGCTCACGGGACTCCTACAATGAGCAGTTCTTC CASSRDSYNEQFF
NA NA TRBJ2-3 TRBV5-4 TGTGCCACCGCAAACCGGGACTTTTTCACAGATACGCAGTATTTT CATANRDFFTDTQYF
NA NA TRBJ1-1 TRBV6-1 TGTGCCAGCAGTGGAGGATTTGTAAGGAACACTGAAGCTTTCTTT CASSGGFVRNTEAFF
NA TRBD1 TRBJ2-2 TRBV19 TGTGCCAGTAGTACCCCGGGGACAGGGCTGTTTGTCGGGGAGCTGTTTTTT CASSTPGTGLFVGELFF
NA NA TRBJ1-5 TRBV7-8 TGTGCCAGCAGCCTGATCGCTCCTACTCAGGGACAGCCCCAGCATTTT CASSLIAPTQGQPQHF
once TRBD2 TRBJ2-2 TRBV9 TGTGCCAGCAGCGTAACAGCGGGAGAATCCGGGGAGCTGTTTTTT CASSVTAGESGELFF
NA NA TRBJ1-3 TRBV18 TGTGCCAGCTCGACAGGTCCTGAGACCATATATTTT CASSTGPETIYF
once NA TRBJ2-7 TRBV27 TGTGCCAGCAGTTGGGACGGTTCCTACGAGCAGTACTTC CASSWDGSYEQYF
NA NA TRBJ2-7 TRBV18 TGTGCCAGCTCGCTCGACAGGAGCTCCTACGAGCAGTACTTC CASSLDRSSYEQYF
NA NA TRBJ1-1 TRBV7-2 TGTGCCAGCAGCCTAAGGCCAGGCGGGACTGAAGCTTTCTTT CASSLRPGGTEAFF
NA NA TRBJ1-1 TRBV6-6 TGTGCCAGCAGTTACTCGAGTTCCTCTGAAGCTTTCTTT CASSYSSSSEAFF
NA NA TRBJ2-1 TRBV29-1 TGCAGCGTCCGGCGACTAGAGGGCTCCTACAATGAGCAGTTCTTC CSVRRLEGSYNEQFF
NA NA TRBJ1-1 TRBV6-4 TGTGCCAGCAGTTCGACAAGGAACACTGAAGCTTTCTTT CASSSTRNTEAFF
NA NA TRBJ2-3 TRBV4-1 TGCGCCAGCAGCCAAGATGAGCTGCGGACCACAGATACGCAGTATTTT CASSQDELRTTDTQYF
NA NA TRBJ2-2 TRBV7-2 TGTGCCAGCAGCCTGACGGGGTCCGGCGGGGAGCTGTTTTTT CASSLTGSGGELFF
NA NA TRBJ1-1 TRBV19 TGTGCCAGTAGGGGACCTAACCACCTAAACACTGAAGCTTTCTTT CASRGPNHLNTEAFF
NA TRBD1 TRBJ2-3 TRBV18 TGTGCCAGCTCACCACAAAGACAGGGGGATACAGATACGCAGTATTTT CASSPQRQGDTDTQYF
NA NA TRBJ2-7 TRBV10-3 TGTGCCATCAGGACCGGGACTGAGGGTGGCGAGCAGTACTTC CAIRTGTEGGEQYF
NA NA TRBJ2-3 TRBV6-4 TGTGCCAGCAGTGAAGAGGGAGGAGGGACAGATACGCAGTATTTT CASSEEGGGTDTQYF
NA NA TRBJ2-4 TRBV15 TGTGCCACGGGACCCCCGAGGAACATTCAGTACTTC CATGPPRNIQYF
NA NA TRBJ2-3 TRBV5-1 TGCGCCAGCAGCTTGGCCGGAGGCCGCACAGATACGCAGTATTTT CASSLAGGRTDTQYF
NA NA TRBJ2-2 TRBV6-5 TGTGCCAGCAGTCAGTCGGGCAGACCTCTCGGGGAGCTGTTTTTT CASSQSGRPLGELFF
NA TRBD1 TRBJ1-1 TRBV5-1 TGCGCCAGCAGCTTGGGGACAGGGCGGGACACTGAAGCTTTCTTT CASSLGTGRDTEAFF
NA NA TRBJ2-1 TRBV5-6 TGTGCCAGCAGCCAAGCGCGTAATGAGCAGTTCTTC CASSQARNEQFF
NA NA TRBJ1-1 TRBV28 TGTGCCAGCACCCCCCAGTCGGATACCACTGAAGCTTTCTTT CASTPQSDTTEAFF
NA TRBD2 TRBJ2-1 TRBV7-9 TGTGCCAGCGCTACGAGAGGATTGAGCGGGGGGGTTTACTACAATGAGCAGTTCTTC CASATRGLSGGVYYNEQFF
NA NA TRBJ2-3 TRBV18 TGTGCCAGCTCACCAGCCGGGGGTCCCAGCACAGATACGCAGTATTTT CASSPAGGPSTDTQYF
NA TRBD1 TRBJ2-7 TRBV27 TGTGCCAGCAGTCCCGCCAGGGGGTTGGAATCCTACGAGCAGTACTTC CASSPARGLESYEQYF
NA NA TRBJ1-3 TRBV6-1 TGTGCCAGCAGTGAAGGGGTGGGGGGCTCTGGAAACACCATATATTTT CASSEGVGGSGNTIYF
few NA TRBJ1-2 TRBV4-1 TGCGCCAGCAGCCAAGATACAGCTAACTATGGCTACACCTTC CASSQDTANYGYTF
NA NA TRBJ2-1 TRBV30 TGTGCCTGGGACAAGAGCTCCTACAATGAGCAGTTCTTC CAWDKSSYNEQFF
NA NA TRBJ2-1 TRBV27 TGTGCCAGCACCCTCAGTCCCTCCTCCTACAATGAGCAGTTCTTC CASTLSPSSYNEQFF
NA TRBD1 TRBJ2-7 TRBV2 TGTGCCAGCAGGCCGGGACAGGGGGCCTACGAGCAGTACTTC CASRPGQGAYEQYF
NA NA TRBJ2-7 TRBV28 TGTGCCAGCAGTTTAAGTGGGTACGAGCAGTACTTC CASSLSGYEQYF
NA NA TRBJ2-7 TRBV6-5 TGTGCCAGCAGTTACCCACAGCTATCCTACGAGCAGTACTTC CASSYPQLSYEQYF
NA NA TRBJ2-7 TRBV27 TGTGCCAGCAGTAATCTTGGACTCTTCTACGAGCAGTACTTC CASSNLGLFYEQYF
NA NA TRBJ2-7 TRBV9 TGTGCCAGCAGCGTGGGAGGGACATTGGACGGCGAGCAGTACTTC CASSVGGTLDGEQYF
NA TRBD1 TRBJ2-5 TRBV9 TGTGCCAGCAGCGTAGGAGGACAGGGGGCGCGGGAGCAGTACTTC CASSVGGQGAREQYF
NA NA TRBJ2-7 TRBV7-3 TGTGCCAGCAGCTTAATGACGATGGAAGCGGCCGAGCAGTACTTC CASSLMTMEAAEQYF
NA NA TRBJ2-7 TRBV15 TGTGCCACCAGTGGGACCGGGACCATCTACGAGCAGTACTTC CATSGTGTIYEQYF
once NA TRBJ1-1 TRBV6-1 TGTGCCAGCAGGCCCAGCGGGGACACTGAAGCTTTCTTT CASRPSGDTEAFF
once NA TRBJ1-5 TRBV18 TGTGCCAGCTCCCAGGGGTTAGACAGTCAGCCCCAGCATTTT CASSQGLDSQPQHF